What follows describes a single TCR beta chain. This sample is part of a study of blood T cell repertoires in COVID-19. Across the study: Collection of acute and convalescent COVID-19 samples took place in the United States, Italy and Spain.

CDR3 length: 16 amino acids. V lost 1 base and J 1 base, leaving 13 bases between the germline ends. Germline V CDR1 and CDR2: MGHRA, YSYEKL. TCRdb's table, derived via immunoSEQ multiplex PCR, lists solely in-frame clones and lacks some. This repertoire shows approximately 100,000 clones, 81% found once; its top ten account for around 11%. Sequencing was performed on peripheral blood. This TCR derives from a woman over 75 with acute or convalescent COVID-19. The rearrangement joins TRBV4-1 to TRBJ2-5; a possible D gene is TRBD2 (5 bases). As DNA, the CDR3 is TGCGCCAGCAGCCAAGGTTTCCAGCGGCGCCAAGAGACCCAGTACTTC. Translating gives CASSQGFQRRQETQYF.